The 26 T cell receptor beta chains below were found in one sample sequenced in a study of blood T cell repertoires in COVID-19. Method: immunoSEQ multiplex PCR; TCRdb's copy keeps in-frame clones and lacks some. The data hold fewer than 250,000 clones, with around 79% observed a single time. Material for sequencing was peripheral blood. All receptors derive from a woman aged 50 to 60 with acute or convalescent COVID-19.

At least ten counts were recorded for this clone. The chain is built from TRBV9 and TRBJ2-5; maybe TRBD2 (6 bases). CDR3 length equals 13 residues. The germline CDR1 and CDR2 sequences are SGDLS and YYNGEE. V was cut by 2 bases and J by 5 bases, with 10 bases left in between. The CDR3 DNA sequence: TGTGCCAGCAGCGTTACCCGGGGGGAGACCCAGTACTTC. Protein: CASSVTRGETQYF.

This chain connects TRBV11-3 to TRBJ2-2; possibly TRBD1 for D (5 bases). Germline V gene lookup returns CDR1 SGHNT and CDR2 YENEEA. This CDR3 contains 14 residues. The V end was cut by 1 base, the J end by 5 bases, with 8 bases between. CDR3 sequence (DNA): TGTGCCAGCAGCTTAGGGACACGTACCGGGGAGCTGTTTTTT. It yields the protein CASSLGTRTGELFF.

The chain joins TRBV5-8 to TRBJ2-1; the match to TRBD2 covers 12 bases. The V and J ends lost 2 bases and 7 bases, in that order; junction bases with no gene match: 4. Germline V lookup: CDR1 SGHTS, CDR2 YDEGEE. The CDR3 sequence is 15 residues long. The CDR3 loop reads CASSFGLAGGNEQFF. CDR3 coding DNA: TGTGCCAGCAGCTTTGGCCTAGCGGGAGGGAATGAGCAGTTCTTC.

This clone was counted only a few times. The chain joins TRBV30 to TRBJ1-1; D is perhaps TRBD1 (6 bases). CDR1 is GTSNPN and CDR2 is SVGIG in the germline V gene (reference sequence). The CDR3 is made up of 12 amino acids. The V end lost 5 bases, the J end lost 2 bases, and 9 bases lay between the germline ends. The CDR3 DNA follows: TGTGCCTGGGGGACACTCAACACTGAAGCTTTCTTT. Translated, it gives CAWGTLNTEAFF.

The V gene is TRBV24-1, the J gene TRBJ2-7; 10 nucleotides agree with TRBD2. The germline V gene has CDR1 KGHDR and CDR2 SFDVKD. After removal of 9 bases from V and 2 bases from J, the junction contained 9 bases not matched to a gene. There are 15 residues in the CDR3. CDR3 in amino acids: CATGLAGGGPYEQYF. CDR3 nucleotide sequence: TGTGCCACCGGATTAGCGGGGGGCGGACCCTACGAGCAGTACTTC.

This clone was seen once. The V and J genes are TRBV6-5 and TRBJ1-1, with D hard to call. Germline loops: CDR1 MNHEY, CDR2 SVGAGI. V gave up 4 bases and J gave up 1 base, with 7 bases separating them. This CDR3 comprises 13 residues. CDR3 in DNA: TGTGCCAGCAGTTCCCGACAGAACACTGAAGCTTTCTTT. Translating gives CASSSRQNTEAFF.

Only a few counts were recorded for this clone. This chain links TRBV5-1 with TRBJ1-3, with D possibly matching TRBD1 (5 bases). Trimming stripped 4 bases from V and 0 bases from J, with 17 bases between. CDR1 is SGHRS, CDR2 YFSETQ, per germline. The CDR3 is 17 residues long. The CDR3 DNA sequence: TGCGCCAGCAGCCCGAGCCTGGGGGGAACCTCTGGAAACACCATATATTTT. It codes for CASSPSLGGTSGNTIYF.

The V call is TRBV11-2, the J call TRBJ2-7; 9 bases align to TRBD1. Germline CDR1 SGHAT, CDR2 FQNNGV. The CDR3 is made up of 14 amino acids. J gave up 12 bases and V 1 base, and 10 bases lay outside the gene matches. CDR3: CASSLVNSGQGSYF. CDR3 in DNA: TGTGCCAGCAGCTTAGTGAACTCGGGACAGGGCTCGTACTTC.

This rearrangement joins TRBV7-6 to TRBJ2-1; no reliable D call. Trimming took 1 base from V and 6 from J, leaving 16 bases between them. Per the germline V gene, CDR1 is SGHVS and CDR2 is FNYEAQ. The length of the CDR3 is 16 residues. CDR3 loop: CASSLEQPGAPNEQFF. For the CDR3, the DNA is TGTGCCAGCAGCTTAGAGCAACCCGGTGCCCCCAATGAGCAGTTCTTC.

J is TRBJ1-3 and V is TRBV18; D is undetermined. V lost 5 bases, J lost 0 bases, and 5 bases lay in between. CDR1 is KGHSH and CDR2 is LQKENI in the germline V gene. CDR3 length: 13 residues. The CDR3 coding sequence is TGTGCCAGCTCATCTTACTCTGGAAACACCATATATTTT. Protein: CASSSYSGNTIYF.

CDR3: CASSPKGTWNYGYTF. The CDR3 DNA reads TGTGCCAGCAGTCCCAAGGGGACATGGAACTATGGCTACACCTTC. The V gene is TRBV28, the J gene TRBJ1-2; tentative D call: TRBD1 (6 bases). The CDR3 sequence is 15 residues long. Trimming cost V 5 bases and J 2 bases, with 15 bases left between them. Germline values: CDR1 MDHEN, CDR2 SYDVKM.

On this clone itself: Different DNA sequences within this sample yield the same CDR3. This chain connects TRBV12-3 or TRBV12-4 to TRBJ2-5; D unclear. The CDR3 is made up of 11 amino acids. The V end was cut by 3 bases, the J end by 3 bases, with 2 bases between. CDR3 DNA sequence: TGTGCCAGCAGTTTTAAAGAGACCCAGTACTTC. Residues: CASSFKETQYF.

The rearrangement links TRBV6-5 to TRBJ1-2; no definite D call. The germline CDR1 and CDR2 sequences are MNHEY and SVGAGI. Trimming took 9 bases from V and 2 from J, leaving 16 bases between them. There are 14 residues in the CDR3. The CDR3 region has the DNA TGTGCCAGTTTCCCTCAGGCGGGGAACTATGGCTACACCTTC. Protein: CASFPQAGNYGYTF.

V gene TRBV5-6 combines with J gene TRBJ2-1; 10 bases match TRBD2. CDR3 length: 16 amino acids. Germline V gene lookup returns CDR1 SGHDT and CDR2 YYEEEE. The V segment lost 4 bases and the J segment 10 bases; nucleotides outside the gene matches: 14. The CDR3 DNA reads TGTGCCAGCAGCCCTCTGGCCAGCGGGAGGGTAGAAGAGCAGTTCTTC. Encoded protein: CASSPLASGRVEEQFF.

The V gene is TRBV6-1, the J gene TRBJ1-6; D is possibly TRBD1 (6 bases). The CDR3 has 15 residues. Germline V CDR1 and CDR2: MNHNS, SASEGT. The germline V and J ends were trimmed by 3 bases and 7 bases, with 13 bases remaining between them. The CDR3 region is CASSDTWGRNSPLHF. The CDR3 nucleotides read TGTGCCAGCAGTGACACGTGGGGGCGGAATTCACCCCTCCACTTT.

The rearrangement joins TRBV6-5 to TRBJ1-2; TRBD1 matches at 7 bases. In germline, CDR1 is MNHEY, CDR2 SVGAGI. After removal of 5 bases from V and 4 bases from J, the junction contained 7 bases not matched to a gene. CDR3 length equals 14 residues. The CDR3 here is CASSSGQALYGYTF. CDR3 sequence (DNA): TGTGCCAGCAGTAGTGGACAGGCGCTCTATGGCTACACCTTC.

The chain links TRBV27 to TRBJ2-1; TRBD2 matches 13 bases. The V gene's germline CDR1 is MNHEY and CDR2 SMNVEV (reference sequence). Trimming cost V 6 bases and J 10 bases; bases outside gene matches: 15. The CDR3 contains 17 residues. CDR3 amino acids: CASSPLTGTSGVREQFF. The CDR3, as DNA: TGTGCCAGCAGCCCCTTAACCGGGACTAGCGGGGTCCGAGAGCAGTTCTTC.

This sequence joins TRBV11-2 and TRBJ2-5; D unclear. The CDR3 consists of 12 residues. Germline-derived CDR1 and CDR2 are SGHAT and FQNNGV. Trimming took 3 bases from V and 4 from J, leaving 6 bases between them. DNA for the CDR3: TGTGCCAGCAGCTTGCCGAGAGAGACCCAGTACTTC. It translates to CASSLPRETQYF.

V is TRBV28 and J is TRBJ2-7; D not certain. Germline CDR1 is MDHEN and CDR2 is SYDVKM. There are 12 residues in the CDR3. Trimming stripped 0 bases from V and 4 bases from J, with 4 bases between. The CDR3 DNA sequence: TGTGCCAGCAGTTTATGGCAGTACGAGCAGTACTTC. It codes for CASSLWQYEQYF.

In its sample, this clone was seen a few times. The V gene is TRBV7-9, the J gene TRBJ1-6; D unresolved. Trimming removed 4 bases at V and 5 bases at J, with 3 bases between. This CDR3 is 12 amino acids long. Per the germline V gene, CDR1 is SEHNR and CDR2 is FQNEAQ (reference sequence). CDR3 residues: CASSYNNSPLHF. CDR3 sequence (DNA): TGTGCCAGCAGCTACAATAATTCACCCCTCCACTTT.

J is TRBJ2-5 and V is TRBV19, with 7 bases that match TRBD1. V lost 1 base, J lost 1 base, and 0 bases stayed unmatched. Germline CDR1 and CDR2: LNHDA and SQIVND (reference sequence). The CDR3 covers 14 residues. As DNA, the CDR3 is TGTGCCAGTAGTATAGGGGACAGCCAAGAGACCCAGTACTTC. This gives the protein CASSIGDSQETQYF.

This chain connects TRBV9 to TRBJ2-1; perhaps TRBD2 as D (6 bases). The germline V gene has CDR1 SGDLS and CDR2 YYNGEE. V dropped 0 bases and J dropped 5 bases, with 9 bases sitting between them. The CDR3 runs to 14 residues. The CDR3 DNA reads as TGTGCCAGCAGCGTAGGGGGACTGAACAATGAGCAGTTCTTC. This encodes CASSVGGLNNEQFF. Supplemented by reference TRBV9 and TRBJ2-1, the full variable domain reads DSGVTQTPKHLITATGQRVTLRCSPRSGDLSVYWYQQSLDQGLQFLIQYYNGEERAKGNILERFSAQQFPDLHSELNLSSLELGDSALYFCASSVGGLNNEQFFGPGTRLTVL.

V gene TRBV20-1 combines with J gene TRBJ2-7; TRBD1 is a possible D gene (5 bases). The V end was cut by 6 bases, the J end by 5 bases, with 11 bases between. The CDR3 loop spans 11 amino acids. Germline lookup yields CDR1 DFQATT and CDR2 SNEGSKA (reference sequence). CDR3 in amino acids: CSADWGDEQYF. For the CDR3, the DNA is TGCAGTGCCGACTGGGGCGACGAGCAGTACTTC.

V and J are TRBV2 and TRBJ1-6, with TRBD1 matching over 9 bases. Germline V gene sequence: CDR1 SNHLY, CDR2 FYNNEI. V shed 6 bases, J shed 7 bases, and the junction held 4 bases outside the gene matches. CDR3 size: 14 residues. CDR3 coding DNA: TGTGCCAGCAGGGGACAGGGAAACAATTCACCCCTCCACTTT. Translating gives CASRGQGNNSPLHF.

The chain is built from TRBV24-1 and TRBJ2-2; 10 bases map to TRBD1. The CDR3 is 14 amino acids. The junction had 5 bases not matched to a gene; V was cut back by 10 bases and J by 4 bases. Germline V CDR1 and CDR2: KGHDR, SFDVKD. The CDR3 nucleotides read TGTGCCACACGACAGGGGGCGGCCACCGGGGAGCTGTTTTTT. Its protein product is CATRQGAATGELFF.

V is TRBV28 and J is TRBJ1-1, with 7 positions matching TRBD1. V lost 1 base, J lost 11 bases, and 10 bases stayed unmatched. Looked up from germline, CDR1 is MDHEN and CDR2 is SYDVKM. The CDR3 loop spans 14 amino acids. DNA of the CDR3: TGTGCCAGCAGTTTATTAGGGACAGCCAACTTGGCTTTCTTT. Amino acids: CASSLLGTANLAFF.